The clone carrying this T cell receptor (beta chain) was detected only once. V lost 2 bases to trimming and J lost 9 bases; unmatched junction nucleotides: 4. Germline V gives CDR1 MNHNS, CDR2 SASEGT. This CDR3 comprises 15 residues. These data are taken from a study of CD8+CD57+ T cells in acquired aplastic anemia. It was genomic DNA that served as the template for profiling TCR beta VDJ and CDR3. TCRdb re-called the reads through MiXCR, storing one row per CDR3 protein. The repertoire includes just over 400,000 distinct CDR3 sequences, approximately 70% of them detected once, and 4% sits in the top ten.

Material: sorted CD4+, CD8+, or CD8+CD57+ T cells (not recorded which) from PBMCs. The chain carries TRBV6-1 and TRBJ1-6, with 10 positions matching TRBD1. The sequence came from a human donor in good health, serving as a control. CDR3 residues: CASSERQGAPSPLHF. For the CDR3, the DNA is TGTGCCAGCAGTGAACGACAGGGGGCCCCTTCACCCCTCCACTTT.